This TCR beta chain was sequenced in a study of T-cell reconstitution after alpha-beta-depleted transplantation in children. Study observations and caveats: Some patients' high day-60 TCRbeta diversity was traced to surviving recipient T cells and thymic progenitors.

Trimming shortened V by 4 bases and J by 2 bases, and 12 bases separated the two germline ends. The length of the CDR3 is 13 residues. Germline CDR1 SQVTM, CDR2 ANQGSEA. Molecular barcoding with unique molecular identifiers was used for the TCRbeta library. TCRdb redid the calling of the PCR reads with MiXCR, one entry per CDR3 protein. The sample yields over 200,000 distinct CDR3 sequences, 11% seen once. On this clonotype itself: Its antigen is not known.

Sequencing used PBMCs, obtained before TCRalphabeta/CD19-depleted stem cell transplant. V and J are TRBV29-1 and TRBJ2-7; D is possibly TRBD2 (6 bases). The clonotype comes from a child younger than two with acute myeloid leukemia, due to receive a stem cell transplant. Here the CDR3 reads CSVGGSGAYEQYF. As DNA, the CDR3 is TGCAGCGTTGGAGGTAGCGGAGCCTACGAGCAGTACTTC.